This paragraph covers one TCR beta chain sequence. Its specificity is not known. The data originate from a study of cytomegalovirus exposure and HLA in healthy donors. Findings and caveats of the study: Most TCR sequences showed up rarely, but some public TCRs showed up in many donors. A later analysis found that most CMV-associated TCR beta chains appeared HLA-restricted. TCR beta V segments were, for the most part, productive about 87% or about 30% of the time in an earlier analysis. Sequences of the TCR beta chain were said to predict the HLA-A and HLA-B alleles of most subjects accurately.

PCR was performed using 60 Vbeta and 13 Jbeta primers. TCRdb's table, derived via immunoSEQ multiplex PCR, lists solely in-frame clones and lacks some. The repertoire holds 170,000 or so clones, approximately 84% seen once, with 4.8% in the top ten. Germline assignment: CDR1 SGHVS and CDR2 FQNEAQ. The V gene end was trimmed by 3 bases and the J gene end by 4 bases; junction bases not matched to a gene: 0. CDR3 length equals 14 residues. The source of this sequence is a man younger than 30 in good health and CMV-seronegative. The source material was PBMCs. This chain connects TRBV7-8 to TRBJ2-2; 9 bases are shared with TRBD1. The CDR3 spells CASSLGQGTGELFF. The CDR3, as DNA: TGTGCCAGCAGCTTGGGACAGGGCACCGGGGAGCTGTTTTTT.